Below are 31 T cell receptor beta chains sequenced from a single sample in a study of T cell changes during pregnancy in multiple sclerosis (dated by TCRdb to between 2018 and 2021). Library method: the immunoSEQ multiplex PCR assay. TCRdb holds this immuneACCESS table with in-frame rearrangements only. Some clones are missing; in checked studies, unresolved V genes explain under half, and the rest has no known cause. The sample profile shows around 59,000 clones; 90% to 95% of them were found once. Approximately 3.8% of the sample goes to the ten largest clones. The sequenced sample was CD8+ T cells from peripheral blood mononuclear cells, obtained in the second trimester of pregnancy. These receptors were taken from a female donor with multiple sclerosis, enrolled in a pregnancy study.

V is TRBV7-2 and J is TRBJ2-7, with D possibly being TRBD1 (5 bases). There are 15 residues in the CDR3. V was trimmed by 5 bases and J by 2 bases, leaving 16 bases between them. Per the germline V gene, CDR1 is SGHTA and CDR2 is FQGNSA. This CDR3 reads CASSALQDPPYEQYF. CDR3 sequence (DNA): TGTGCCAGCAGCGCGCTACAGGACCCCCCCTACGAGCAGTACTTC.

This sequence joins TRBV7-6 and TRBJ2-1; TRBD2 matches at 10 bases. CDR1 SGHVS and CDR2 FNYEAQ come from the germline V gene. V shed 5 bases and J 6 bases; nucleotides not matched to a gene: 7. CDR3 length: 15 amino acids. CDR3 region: CASSPPPSGGNEQFF. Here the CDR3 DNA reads TGTGCCAGCAGCCCCCCTCCTAGCGGGGGCAATGAGCAGTTCTTC.

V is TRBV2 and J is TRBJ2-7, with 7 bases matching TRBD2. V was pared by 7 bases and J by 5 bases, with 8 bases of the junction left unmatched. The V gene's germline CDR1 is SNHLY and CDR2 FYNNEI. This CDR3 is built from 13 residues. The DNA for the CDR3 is TGTGCCAGCACCGACGGGGGGATACACGAGCAGTACTTC. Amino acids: CASTDGGIHEQYF. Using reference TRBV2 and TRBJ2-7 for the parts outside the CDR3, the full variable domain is EPEVTQTPSHQVTQMGQEVILRCVPISNHLYFYWYRQILGQKVEFLVSFYNNEISEKSEIFDDQFSVERPDGSNFTLKIRSTKLEDSAMYFCASTDGGIHEQYFGPGTRLTVT.

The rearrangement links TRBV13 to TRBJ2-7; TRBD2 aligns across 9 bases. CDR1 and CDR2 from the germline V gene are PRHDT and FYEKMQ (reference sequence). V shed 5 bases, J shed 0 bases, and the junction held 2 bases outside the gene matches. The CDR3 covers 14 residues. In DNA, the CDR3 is TGTGCCAGCAGCCCTAGCGGGAACTCCTACGAGCAGTACTTC. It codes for CASSPSGNSYEQYF.

The CDR3 protein is CASNIMGANEQFF. In nucleotides, the CDR3 is TGTGCCAGCAATATTATGGGGGCCAATGAGCAGTTCTTC. J is TRBJ2-1 and V is TRBV27; D might be TRBD1 (6 bases). The germline V gene encodes CDR1 MNHEY and CDR2 SMNVEV (reference sequence). Trimming cost V 7 bases and J 6 bases, with 13 bases left between them. CDR3 length equals 13 residues.

CDR3 DNA sequence: TGTGCCAGCGGACAAGGGACAGCAAGAAACCTTGAAGCTTTCTTT. Protein: CASGQGTARNLEAFF. The rearrangement joins TRBV27 to TRBJ1-1, with 7 nucleotides matching TRBD1. V shed 8 bases and J 7 bases; nucleotides not matched to a gene: 16. The germline V gene encodes CDR1 MNHEY and CDR2 SMNVEV (reference sequence). The CDR3 consists of 15 residues.

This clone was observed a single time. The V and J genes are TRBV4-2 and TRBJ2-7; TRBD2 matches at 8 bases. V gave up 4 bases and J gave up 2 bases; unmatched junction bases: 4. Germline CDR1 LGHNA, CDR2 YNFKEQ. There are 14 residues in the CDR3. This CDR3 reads CASSLSGATYEQYF. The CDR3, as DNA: TGTGCCAGCAGCCTTAGCGGGGCCACCTACGAGCAGTACTTC.

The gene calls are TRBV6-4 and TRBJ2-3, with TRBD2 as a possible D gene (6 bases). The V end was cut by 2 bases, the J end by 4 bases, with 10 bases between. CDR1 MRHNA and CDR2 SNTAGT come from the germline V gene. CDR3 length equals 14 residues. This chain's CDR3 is CASSDDTSPDTQYF. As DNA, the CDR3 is TGTGCCAGCAGTGACGATACTAGCCCAGATACGCAGTATTTT.

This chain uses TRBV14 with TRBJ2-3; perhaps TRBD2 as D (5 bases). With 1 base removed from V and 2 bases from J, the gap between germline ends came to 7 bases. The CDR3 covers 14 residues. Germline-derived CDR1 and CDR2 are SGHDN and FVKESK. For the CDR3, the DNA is TGTGCCAGCAGCCAAGTGGGAGCCACAGATACGCAGTATTTT. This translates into CASSQVGATDTQYF.

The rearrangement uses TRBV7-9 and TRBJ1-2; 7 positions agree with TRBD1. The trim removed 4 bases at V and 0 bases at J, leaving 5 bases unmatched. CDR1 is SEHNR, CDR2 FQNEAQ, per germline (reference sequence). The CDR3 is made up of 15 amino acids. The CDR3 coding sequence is TGTGCCAGCAGCTCGACAGGGAGAGCTAACTATGGCTACACCTTC. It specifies CASSSTGRANYGYTF.

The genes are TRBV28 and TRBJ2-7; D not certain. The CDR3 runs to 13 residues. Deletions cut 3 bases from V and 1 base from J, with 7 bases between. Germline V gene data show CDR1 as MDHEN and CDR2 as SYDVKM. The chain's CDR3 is CASSFLESYEQYF. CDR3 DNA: TGTGCCAGCAGTTTTCTAGAATCCTACGAGCAGTACTTC.

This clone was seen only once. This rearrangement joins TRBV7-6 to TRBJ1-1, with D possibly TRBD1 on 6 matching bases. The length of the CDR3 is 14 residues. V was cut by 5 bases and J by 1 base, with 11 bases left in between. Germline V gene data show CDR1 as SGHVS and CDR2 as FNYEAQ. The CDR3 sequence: CASSPGTRNTEAFF. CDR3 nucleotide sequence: TGTGCCAGCAGCCCCGGGACAAGGAACACTGAAGCTTTCTTT.

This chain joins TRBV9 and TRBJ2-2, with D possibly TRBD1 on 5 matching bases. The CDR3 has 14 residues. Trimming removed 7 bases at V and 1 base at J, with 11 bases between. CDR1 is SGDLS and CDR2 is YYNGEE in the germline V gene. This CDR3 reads CASGAFQNTGELFF. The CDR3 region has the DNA TGTGCCAGCGGGGCCTTCCAGAACACCGGGGAGCTGTTTTTT.

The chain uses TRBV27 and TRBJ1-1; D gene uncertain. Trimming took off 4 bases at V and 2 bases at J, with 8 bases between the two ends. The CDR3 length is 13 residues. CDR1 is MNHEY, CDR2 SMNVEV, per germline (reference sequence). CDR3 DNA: TGTGCCAGCAGTTCACTTAGCAACACTGAAGCTTTCTTT. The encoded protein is CASSSLSNTEAFF.

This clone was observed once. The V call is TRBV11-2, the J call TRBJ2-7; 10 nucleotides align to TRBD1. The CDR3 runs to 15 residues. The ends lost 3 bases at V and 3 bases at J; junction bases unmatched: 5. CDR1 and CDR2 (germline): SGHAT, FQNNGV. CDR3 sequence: CASSFSRTGGYEQYF. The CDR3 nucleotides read TGTGCCAGCAGCTTTTCTAGGACAGGGGGCTACGAGCAGTACTTC.

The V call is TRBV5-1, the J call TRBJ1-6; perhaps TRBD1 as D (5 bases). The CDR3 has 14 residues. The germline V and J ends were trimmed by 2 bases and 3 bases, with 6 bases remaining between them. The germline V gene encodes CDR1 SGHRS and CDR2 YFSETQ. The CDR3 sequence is CASSFDSYNSPLHF. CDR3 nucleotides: TGCGCCAGCAGCTTTGACAGCTATAATTCACCCCTCCACTTT.

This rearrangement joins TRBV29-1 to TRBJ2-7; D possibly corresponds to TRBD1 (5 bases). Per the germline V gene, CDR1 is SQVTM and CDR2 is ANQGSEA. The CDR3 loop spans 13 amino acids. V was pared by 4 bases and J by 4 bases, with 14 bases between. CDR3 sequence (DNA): TGCAGCGTTGTTACAGGACCTACTTACGAGCAGTACTTC. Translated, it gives CSVVTGPTYEQYF.

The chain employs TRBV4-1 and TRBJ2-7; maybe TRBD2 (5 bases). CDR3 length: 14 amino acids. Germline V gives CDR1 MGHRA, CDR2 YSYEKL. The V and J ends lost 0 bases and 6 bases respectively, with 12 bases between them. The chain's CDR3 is CASSQEEVAGEQYF. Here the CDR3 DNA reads TGCGCCAGCAGCCAAGAAGAGGTTGCGGGCGAGCAGTACTTC.

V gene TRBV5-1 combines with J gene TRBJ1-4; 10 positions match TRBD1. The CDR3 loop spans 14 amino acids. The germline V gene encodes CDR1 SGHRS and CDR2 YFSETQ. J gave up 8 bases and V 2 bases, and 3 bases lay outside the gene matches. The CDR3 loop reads CASSLWTGGEKLFF. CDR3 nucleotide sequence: TGCGCCAGCAGCTTATGGACAGGGGGGGAAAAACTGTTTTTT.

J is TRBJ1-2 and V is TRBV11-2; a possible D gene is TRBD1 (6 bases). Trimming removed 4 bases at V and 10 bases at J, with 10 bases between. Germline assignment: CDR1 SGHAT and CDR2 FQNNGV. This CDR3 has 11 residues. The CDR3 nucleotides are TGTGCCAGCAGCTGGGGACACCACTACACCTTC. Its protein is CASSWGHHYTF.

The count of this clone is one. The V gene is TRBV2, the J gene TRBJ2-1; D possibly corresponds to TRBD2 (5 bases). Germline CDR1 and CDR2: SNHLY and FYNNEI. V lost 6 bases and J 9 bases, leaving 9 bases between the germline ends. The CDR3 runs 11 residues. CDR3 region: CASRDRGEQFF. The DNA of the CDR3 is TGTGCCAGCAGGGACCGGGGTGAGCAGTTCTTC.

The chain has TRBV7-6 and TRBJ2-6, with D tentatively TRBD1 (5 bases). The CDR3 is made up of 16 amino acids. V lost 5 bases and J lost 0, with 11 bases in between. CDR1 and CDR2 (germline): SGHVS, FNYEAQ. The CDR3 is CASSPPGFSGANVLTF. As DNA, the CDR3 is TGTGCCAGCAGCCCTCCAGGGTTCTCTGGGGCCAACGTCCTGACTTTC.

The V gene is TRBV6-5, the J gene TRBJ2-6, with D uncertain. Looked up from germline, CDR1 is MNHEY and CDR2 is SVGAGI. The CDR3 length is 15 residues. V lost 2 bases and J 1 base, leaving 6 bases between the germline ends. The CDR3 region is CASSYGASGANVLTF. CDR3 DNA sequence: TGTGCCAGCAGTTACGGAGCGTCTGGGGCCAACGTCCTGACTTTC.

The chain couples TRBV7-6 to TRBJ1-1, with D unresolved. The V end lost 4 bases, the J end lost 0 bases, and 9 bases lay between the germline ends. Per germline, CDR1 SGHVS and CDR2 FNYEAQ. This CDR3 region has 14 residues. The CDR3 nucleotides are TGTGCCAGCAGCTCGGTCCTACTGAACACTGAAGCTTTCTTT. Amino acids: CASSSVLLNTEAFF.

CDR3 amino acids: CASSLSGGRANEQFF. CDR3 in DNA: TGTGCCAGCAGCTTGTCTGGCGGGAGGGCCAATGAGCAGTTCTTC. The gene calls are TRBV5-8 and TRBJ2-1, with 9 bases matching TRBD2. CDR3 size: 15 residues. J lost 6 bases, V lost 1 base, and 5 bases had no gene match. Germline values: CDR1 SGHTS, CDR2 YDEGEE.

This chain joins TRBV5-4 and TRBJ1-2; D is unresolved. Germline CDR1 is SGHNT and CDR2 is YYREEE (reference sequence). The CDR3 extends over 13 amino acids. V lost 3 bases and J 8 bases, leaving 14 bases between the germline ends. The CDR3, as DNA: TGTGCCAGCAGCTGGGGAGGAGGGAGCGGCTACACCTTC. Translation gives CASSWGGGSGYTF.

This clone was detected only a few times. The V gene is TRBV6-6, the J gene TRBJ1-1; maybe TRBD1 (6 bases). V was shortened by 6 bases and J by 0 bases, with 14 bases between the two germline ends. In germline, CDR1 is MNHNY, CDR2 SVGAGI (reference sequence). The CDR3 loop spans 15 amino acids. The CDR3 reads CASSPDSSLNTEAFF. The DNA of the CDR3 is TGTGCCAGCAGCCCGGACAGTTCCTTGAACACTGAAGCTTTCTTT.

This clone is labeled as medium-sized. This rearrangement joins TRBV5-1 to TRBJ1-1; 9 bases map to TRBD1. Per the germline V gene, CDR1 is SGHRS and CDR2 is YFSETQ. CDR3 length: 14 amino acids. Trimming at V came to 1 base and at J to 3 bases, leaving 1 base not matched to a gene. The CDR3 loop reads CASSLWTGDTEAFF. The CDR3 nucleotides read TGCGCCAGCAGCTTGTGGACAGGGGACACTGAAGCTTTCTTT.

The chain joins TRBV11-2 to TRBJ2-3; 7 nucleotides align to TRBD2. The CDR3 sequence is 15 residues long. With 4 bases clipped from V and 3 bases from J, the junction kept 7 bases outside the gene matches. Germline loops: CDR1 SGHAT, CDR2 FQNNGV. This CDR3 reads CASSSPGGGTDTQYF. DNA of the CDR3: TGTGCCAGCAGCTCACCCGGGGGAGGGACAGATACGCAGTATTTT.

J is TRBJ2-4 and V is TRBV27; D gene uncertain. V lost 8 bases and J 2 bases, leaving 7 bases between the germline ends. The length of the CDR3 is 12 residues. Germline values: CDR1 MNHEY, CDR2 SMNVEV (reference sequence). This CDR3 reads CASSSPKNIQYF. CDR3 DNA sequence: TGTGCCAGCTCTTCCCCCAAAAACATTCAGTACTTC.

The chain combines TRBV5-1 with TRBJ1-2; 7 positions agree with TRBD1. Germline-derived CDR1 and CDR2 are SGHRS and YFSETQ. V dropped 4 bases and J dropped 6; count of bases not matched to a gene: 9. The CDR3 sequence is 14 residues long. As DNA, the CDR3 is TGCGCCAGCAGCCCCCTGACAGGGCTGGATGGCTACACCTTC. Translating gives CASSPLTGLDGYTF.